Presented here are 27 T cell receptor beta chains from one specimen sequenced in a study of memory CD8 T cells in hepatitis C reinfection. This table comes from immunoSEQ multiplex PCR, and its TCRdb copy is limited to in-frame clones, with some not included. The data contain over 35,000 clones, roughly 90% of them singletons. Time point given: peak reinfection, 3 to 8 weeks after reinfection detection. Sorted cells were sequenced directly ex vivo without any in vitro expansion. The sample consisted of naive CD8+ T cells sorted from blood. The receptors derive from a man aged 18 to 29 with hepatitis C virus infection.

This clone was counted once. CDR3 nucleotide sequence: TGTGCCAGCACCCCCGCGGGAGGCCCCACCGGGGAGCTGTTTTTT. As protein: CASTPAGGPTGELFF. The chain combines TRBV6-5 with TRBJ2-2; 8 nucleotides line up with TRBD2. Per the germline V gene, CDR1 is MNHEY and CDR2 is SVGAGI. The CDR3 is made up of 15 amino acids. V lost 7 bases, J lost 4 bases, and 8 bases stayed unmatched.

The chain's CDR3 is CASSFSGTGGGYTF. For the CDR3, the DNA is TGTGCCAGCAGTTTTTCCGGGACAGGGGGGGGCTACACCTTC. The chain combines TRBV27 with TRBJ1-2, with 11 bases that match TRBD1. Germline CDR1 is MNHEY and CDR2 is SMNVEV (reference sequence). The V gene end was trimmed by 3 bases and the J gene end by 8 bases; junction bases not matched to a gene: 5. The CDR3 is made up of 14 amino acids.

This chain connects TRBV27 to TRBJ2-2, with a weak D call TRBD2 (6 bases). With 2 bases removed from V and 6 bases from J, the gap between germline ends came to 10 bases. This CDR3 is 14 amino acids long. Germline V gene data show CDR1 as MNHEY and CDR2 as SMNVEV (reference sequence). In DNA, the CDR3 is TGTGCCAGCAGTTTAGGGGGGTATGCCGGGGAGCTGTTTTTT. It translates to CASSLGGYAGELFF.

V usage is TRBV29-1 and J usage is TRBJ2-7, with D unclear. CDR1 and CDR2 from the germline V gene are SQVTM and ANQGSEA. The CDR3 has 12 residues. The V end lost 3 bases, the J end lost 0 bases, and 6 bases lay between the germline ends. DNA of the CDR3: TGCAGCGTTGAGGGCAGCTCCTACGAGCAGTACTTC. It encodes CSVEGSSYEQYF.

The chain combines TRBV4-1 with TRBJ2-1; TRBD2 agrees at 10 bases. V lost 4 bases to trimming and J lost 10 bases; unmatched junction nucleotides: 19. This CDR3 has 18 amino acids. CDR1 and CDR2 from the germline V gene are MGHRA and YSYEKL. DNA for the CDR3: TGCGCCAGCAGCCCCCCGGCGGGAGCTAGCGGGAGTCGGGGGGAGCAGTTCTTC. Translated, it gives CASSPPAGASGSRGEQFF.

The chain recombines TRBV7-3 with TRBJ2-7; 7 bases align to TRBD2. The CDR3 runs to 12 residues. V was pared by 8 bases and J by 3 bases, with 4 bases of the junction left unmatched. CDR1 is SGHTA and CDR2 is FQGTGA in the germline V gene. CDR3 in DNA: TGTGCCAGCCCGGGGGGAAGCTACGAGCAGTACTTC. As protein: CASPGGSYEQYF.

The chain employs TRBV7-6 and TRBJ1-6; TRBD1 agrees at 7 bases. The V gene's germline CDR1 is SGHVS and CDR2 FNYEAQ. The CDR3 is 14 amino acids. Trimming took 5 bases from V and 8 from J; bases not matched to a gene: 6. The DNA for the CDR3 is TGTGCCAGCAGCCGTGACAGGGCGGATTCACCCCTCCACTTT. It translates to CASSRDRADSPLHF.

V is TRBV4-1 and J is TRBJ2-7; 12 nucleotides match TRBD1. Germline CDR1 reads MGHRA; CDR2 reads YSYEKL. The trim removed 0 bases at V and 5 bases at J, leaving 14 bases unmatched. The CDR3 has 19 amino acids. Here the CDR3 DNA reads TGCGCCAGCAGCCAAGATGTGGGACAGGGGGCGCTCGGTTCGAACGAGCAGTACTTC. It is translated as CASSQDVGQGALGSNEQYF.

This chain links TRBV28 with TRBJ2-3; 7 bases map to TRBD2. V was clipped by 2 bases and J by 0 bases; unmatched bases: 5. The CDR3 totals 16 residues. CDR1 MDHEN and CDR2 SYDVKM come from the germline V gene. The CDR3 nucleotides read TGTGCCAGCAGTTTAGTGGGTAGCGGGAGCACAGATACGCAGTATTTT. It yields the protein CASSLVGSGSTDTQYF.

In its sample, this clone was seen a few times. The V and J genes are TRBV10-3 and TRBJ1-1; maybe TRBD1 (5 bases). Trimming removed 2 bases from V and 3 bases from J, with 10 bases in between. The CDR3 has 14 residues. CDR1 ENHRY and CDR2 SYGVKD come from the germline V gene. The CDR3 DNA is TGTGCCATCAGTGAGGGGGACTGGGACACTGAAGCTTTCTTT. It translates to CAISEGDWDTEAFF.

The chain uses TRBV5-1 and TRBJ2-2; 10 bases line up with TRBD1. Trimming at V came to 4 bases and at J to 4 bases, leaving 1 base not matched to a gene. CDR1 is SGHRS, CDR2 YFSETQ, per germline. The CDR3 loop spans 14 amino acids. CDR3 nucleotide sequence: TGCGCCAGCAGCCGGGACAGGGGCACCGGGGAGCTGTTTTTT. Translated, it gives CASSRDRGTGELFF.

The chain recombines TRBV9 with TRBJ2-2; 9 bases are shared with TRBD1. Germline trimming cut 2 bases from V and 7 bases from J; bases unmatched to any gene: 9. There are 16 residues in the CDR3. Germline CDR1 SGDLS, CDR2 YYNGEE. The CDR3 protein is CASSVLRDRVGGELFF. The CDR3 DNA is TGTGCCAGCAGCGTCTTGCGGGACAGGGTAGGCGGGGAGCTGTTTTTT.

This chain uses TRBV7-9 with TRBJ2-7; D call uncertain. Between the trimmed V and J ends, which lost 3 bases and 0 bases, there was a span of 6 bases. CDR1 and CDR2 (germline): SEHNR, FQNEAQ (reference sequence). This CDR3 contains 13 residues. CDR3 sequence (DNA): TGTGCCAGCAGCTTCTCGGGCTCCTACGAGCAGTACTTC. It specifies CASSFSGSYEQYF.

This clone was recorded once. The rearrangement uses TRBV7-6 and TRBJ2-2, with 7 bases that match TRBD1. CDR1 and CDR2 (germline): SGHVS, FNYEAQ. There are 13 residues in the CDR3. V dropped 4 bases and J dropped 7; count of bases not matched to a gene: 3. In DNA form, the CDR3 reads TGTGCCAGCAGCTACAGGGGATACGGGGAGCTGTTTTTT. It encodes CASSYRGYGELFF.

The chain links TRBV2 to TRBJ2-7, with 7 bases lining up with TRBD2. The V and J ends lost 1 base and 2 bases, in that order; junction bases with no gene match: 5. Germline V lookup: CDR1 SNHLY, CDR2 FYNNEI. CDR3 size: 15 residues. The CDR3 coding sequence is TGTGCCAGCAGTGAAGAAGAGGGAGGGCCCTACGAGCAGTACTTC. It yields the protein CASSEEEGGPYEQYF.

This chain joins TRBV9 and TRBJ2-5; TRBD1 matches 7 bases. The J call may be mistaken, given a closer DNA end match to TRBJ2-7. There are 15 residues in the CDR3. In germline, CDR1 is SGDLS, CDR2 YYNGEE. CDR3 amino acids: CASSVEGQATYEQYF. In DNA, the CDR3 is TGTGCCAGCAGCGTAGAAGGACAGGCGACCTACGAGCAGTACTTC.

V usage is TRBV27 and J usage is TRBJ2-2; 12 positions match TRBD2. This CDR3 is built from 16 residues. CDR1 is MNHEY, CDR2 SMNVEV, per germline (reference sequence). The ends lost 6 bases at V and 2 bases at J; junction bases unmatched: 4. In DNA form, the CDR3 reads TGTGCCAGCAGGACCGGACTAGCGGGAAACACCGGGGAGCTGTTTTTT. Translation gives CASRTGLAGNTGELFF.

The CDR3 sequence is CASSIGTSGGFQETQYF. CDR3 sequence (DNA): TGTGCCAGTAGTATCGGGACTAGCGGGGGGTTCCAAGAGACCCAGTACTTC. The chain links TRBV19 to TRBJ2-5; 15 bases align to TRBD2. CDR3 size: 17 residues. Germline V gene sequence: CDR1 LNHDA, CDR2 SQIVND (reference sequence). The trim removed 3 bases at V and 1 base at J, leaving 3 bases unmatched.

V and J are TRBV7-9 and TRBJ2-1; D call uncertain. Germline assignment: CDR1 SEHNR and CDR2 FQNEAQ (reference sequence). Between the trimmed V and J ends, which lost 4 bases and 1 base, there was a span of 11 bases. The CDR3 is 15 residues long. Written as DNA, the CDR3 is TGTGCCAGCAGCTCCGAGCGTACTTCCTACAATGAGCAGTTCTTC. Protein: CASSSERTSYNEQFF.

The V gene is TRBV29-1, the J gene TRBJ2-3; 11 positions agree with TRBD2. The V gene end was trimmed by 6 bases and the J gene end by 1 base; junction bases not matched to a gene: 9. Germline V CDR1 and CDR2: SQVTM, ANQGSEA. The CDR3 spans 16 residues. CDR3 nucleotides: TGCAGCGTGGTCCTAGCGGGAGGCGGGGGCACAGATACGCAGTATTTT. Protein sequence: CSVVLAGGGGTDTQYF.

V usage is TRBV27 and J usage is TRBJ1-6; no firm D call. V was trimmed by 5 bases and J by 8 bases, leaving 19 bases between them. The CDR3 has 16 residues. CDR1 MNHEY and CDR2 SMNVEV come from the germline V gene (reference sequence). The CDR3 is CASSPTTGSLYSPLHF. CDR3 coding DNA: TGTGCCAGCAGTCCCACGACGGGGAGTTTGTATTCACCCCTCCACTTT.

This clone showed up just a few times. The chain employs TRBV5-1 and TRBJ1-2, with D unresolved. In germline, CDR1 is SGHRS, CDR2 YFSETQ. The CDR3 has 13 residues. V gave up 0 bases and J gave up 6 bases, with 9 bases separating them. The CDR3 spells CASSLVERDGYTF. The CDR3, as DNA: TGCGCCAGCAGCTTGGTGGAGCGGGATGGCTACACCTTC.

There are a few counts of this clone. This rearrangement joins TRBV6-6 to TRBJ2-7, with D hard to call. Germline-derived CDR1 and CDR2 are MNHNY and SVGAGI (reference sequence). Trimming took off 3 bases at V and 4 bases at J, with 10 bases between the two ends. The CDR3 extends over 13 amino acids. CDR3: CASSYGRIYEQYV. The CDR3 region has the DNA TGTGCCAGCAGTTATGGCAGGATTTACGAGCAGTACGTC.

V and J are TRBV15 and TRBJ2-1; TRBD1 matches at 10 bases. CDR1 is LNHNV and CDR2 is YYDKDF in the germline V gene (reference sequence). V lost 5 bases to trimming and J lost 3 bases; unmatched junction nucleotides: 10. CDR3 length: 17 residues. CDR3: CATSPRGTGEYYNEQFF. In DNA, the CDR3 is TGTGCCACCAGCCCCCGGGGGACAGGGGAATACTACAATGAGCAGTTCTTC.

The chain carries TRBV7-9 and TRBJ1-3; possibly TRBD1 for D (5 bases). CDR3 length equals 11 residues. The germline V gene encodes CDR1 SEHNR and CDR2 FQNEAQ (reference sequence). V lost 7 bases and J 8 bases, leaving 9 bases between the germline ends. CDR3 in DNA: TGTGCCAGCAAAGGGGATGACACCATATATTTT. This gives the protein CASKGDDTIYF.

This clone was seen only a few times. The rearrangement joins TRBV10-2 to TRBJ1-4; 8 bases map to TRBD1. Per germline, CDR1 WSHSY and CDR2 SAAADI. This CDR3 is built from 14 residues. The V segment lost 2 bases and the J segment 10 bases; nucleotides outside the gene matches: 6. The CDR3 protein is CASSEGQGVGKLFF. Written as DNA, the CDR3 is TGCGCCAGCAGTGAGGGACAGGGTGTCGGAAAACTGTTTTTT.

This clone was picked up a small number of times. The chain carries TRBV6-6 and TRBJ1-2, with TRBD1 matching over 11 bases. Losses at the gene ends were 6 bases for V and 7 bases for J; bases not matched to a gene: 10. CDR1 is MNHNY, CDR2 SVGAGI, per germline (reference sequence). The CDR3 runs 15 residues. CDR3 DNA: TGTGCCAGCAGCCCTCTCGGACAGGGGGCTGTTGGCTACACCTTC. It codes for CASSPLGQGAVGYTF.